The T cell receptor (beta chain) under discussion was sequenced for a study of blood T cell repertoires in COVID-19. Study-wide background: Samples representing acute and convalescent COVID-19 were sourced from the United States, Italy and Spain. The analysed material was cDNA or gDNA that came from T cells, B-cell-depleted T cells, or PBMCs.

Repertoires were generated with immunoSEQ multiplex PCR, while TCRdb's copy carries only in-frame clones and drops some. This sample has 150,000 to 200,000 clones, with about 86% found just once. This CDR3 has 14 amino acids. The V end was cut by 7 bases, the J end by 1 base, with 13 bases between. The germline CDR1 and CDR2 sequences are MNHNS and SASEGT. This chain links TRBV6-1 with TRBJ1-2; D uncertain. This clonotype was sampled from a woman in her 70s who had recovered from COVID-19. Sequenced material: peripheral blood. This CDR3 reads CASTNGPFNYGYTF. CDR3 bases: TGTGCCAGCACCAATGGGCCATTTAACTATGGCTACACCTTC.